This T cell receptor (beta chain) emerged from a study of low-dose radiotherapy and immunotherapy resistance in tumors. Study information: It was every two weeks, one day before radiation and immunotherapy, that intravenous cyclophosphamide 200 mg/m2 was given.

The time point denotes: after trial treatment. This sample's treatment: LDRT plus nivolumab, ipilimumab, low-dose cyclophosphamide and aspirin (RACIN trial). Donors were given nivolumab, ipilimumab, aspirin, low-dose cyclophosphamide and low-dose radiotherapy. CDR1 DFQATT and CDR2 SNEGSKA come from the germline V gene (reference sequence). This CDR3 has 16 amino acids. The V and J ends lost 0 bases and 0 bases, in that order; junction bases with no gene match: 5. With a constant-region primer and a V-primer adapter, TCRs were subjected to about 20 PCR cycles of amplification. TCRdb re-called the reads through MiXCR, storing one row per CDR3 protein. The sample contains roughly 50,000 distinct CDR3 sequences, approximately 33% of which appear only once. There are a few counts of this clonotype.

The material was PBMCs, obtained after low-dose radiotherapy plus immunotherapy. This chain joins TRBV20-1 and TRBJ2-1; 7 nucleotides line up with TRBD2. The source of this sequence is a male donor with rectosigmoid adenocarcinoma. The CDR3 DNA follows: TGCAGTGCTAGAGATCCTAGCGGTTACTCCTACAATGAGCAGTTCTTC. Its protein is CSARDPSGYSYNEQFF.